The clone carrying this T cell receptor beta chain was detected once. Authors' data handling: It was from reference gene primer amplification that nucleated cell counts were estimated. Clones were sequenced by immunoSEQ multiplex PCR, and TCRdb holds only the in-frame ones, with some missing. V and J calls plus clone size are reproduced from that table; the DNA served to infer D and trimming. The profile covers around 68,000 clones, with 86% appearing a single time and 16% taken by the ten largest. Seattle participants joined during active infection and were tracked over time. This specimen comes from a study of blood T cell repertoires in COVID-19. As for the study in general: Acute and convalescent COVID-19 samples came from the United States, Italy and Spain. Sources were T cells, B-cell-depleted T cells, or PBMCs; the material itself was cDNA or gDNA.

V lost 2 bases to trimming and J lost 7 bases; unmatched junction nucleotides: 2. The CDR3 is 15 residues long. CDR1 is MNHEY and CDR2 is SMNVEV in the germline V gene (reference sequence). The chain joins TRBV27 to TRBJ2-2; TRBD2 agrees at 12 bases. The receptor comes from a man aged 35 to 55 with COVID-19, enrolled during active disease. Input material: peripheral blood. In DNA, the CDR3 is TGTGCCAGCAGTTTAGGACTAGCGGGGCGCGGGGAGCTGTTTTTT. This gives the protein CASSLGLAGRGELFF.